These 4 T cell receptor beta chains came from one sample sequenced in a study of T cell responses to AZD1222 COVID-19 vaccine. Produced via immunoSEQ multiplex PCR; TCRdb's table is partial and in-frame only. This table has approximately 100,000 clones, roughly 91% appearing once. This material consisted of peripheral blood, taken on day 0 of AZD1222 vaccination. The receptors come from an adult in good health.

In regard to this clone: An end of the junction differs from the germline gene, which may be a read error. J is TRBJ2-2 and V is TRBV6-1; tentatively, D is TRBD1 or TRBD2 (9 bases each). The CDR3 spans 14 residues. The germline CDR1 and CDR2 sequences are MNHNS and SASEGT. The CDR3 loop is CASNLQGASGELFF. Written as DNA, the CDR3 is TGTGCCAGCAATCTACAGGGGGCTAGCGGGGAGTTGTTTTTT.

This sequence joins TRBV11-3 and TRBJ1-2, with a weak D call TRBD1 (6 bases). Germline CDR1 reads SGHNT; CDR2 reads YENEEA. CDR3 length equals 13 residues. With 5 bases removed from V and 4 bases from J, the gap between germline ends came to 11 bases. The CDR3 coding sequence is TGTGCCAGCAGCCCAGACAGGAGCTATGGCTACACCTTC. It codes for CASSPDRSYGYTF.

The V call is TRBV12-5, the J call TRBJ1-6, with no clear D. Between the trimmed V and J ends, which lost 5 bases and 10 bases, there was a span of 18 bases. Germline V gene sequence: CDR1 LGHNT, CDR2 FRNRAP. The CDR3 has 15 amino acids. The CDR3 reads CASGTLLGSDSPLHF. The CDR3 coding sequence is TGTGCTAGTGGTACTCTGCTAGGGTCGGACTCACCCCTCCACTTT.

The gene calls are TRBV7-8 and TRBJ1-2, with unresolved D. Deletions cut 1 base from V and 2 bases from J, with 11 bases between. The germline CDR1 and CDR2 sequences are SGHVS and FQNEAQ. This CDR3 is built from 15 residues. The CDR3 sequence is CASSLEAGLNYGYTF. The CDR3 coding sequence is TGTGCCAGCAGCTTAGAAGCAGGCCTGAACTATGGCTACACCTTC.